Below, 9 T cell receptor beta chains from the same sample are listed, as sequenced in a study of blood T cell repertoires in COVID-19. Clones were sequenced by immunoSEQ multiplex PCR, and TCRdb holds only the in-frame ones, with some missing. Of more than 110,000 clones listed, more than 65% are singletons. The sample comprised peripheral blood. These receptors all come from an elderly man with acute or convalescent COVID-19.

The chain recombines TRBV28 with TRBJ2-5; tentative D call: TRBD2 (6 bases). The CDR3 is 13 amino acids. Trimming stripped 5 bases from V and 5 bases from J, with 12 bases between. Germline CDR1 MDHEN, CDR2 SYDVKM. In DNA, the CDR3 is TGTGCCAGCAGTCTGACTAGTCGGGAGACCCAGTACTTC. Its translation: CASSLTSRETQYF.

J is TRBJ1-2 and V is TRBV7-9; D ambiguous. The CDR3 is 13 residues long. The germline V gene has CDR1 SEHNR and CDR2 FQNEAQ (reference sequence). V was pared by 5 bases and J by 5 bases, with 12 bases between. The CDR3 here is CASSAFLRYGYTF. The CDR3 bases are TGTGCCAGCAGCGCGTTTCTACGTTATGGCTACACCTTC.

This rearrangement joins TRBV24-1 to TRBJ2-2; D is unresolved. CDR1 KGHDR and CDR2 SFDVKD come from the germline V gene. The CDR3 covers 16 residues. Deletions cut 3 bases from V and 5 bases from J, with 15 bases between. CDR3 coding DNA: TGTGCCACCAGTGATCCCTACGGTTTTGCTACCGGGGAGCTGTTTTTT. Translation gives CATSDPYGFATGELFF.

The CDR3 here is CASSEDRGGSPLHF. The CDR3 region has the DNA TGTGCCAGCTCGGAGGACAGGGGAGGATCACCCCTCCACTTT. The rearrangement uses TRBV18 and TRBJ1-6, with 9 bases aligning to TRBD1. Germline trimming cut 6 bases from V and 10 bases from J; bases unmatched to any gene: 7. The germline V gene has CDR1 KGHSH and CDR2 LQKENI. This CDR3 region has 14 residues.

This clone was seen just once. This chain joins TRBV9 and TRBJ2-1, with D perhaps matching TRBD2 (5 bases). This CDR3 region has 16 residues. Germline lookup yields CDR1 SGDLS and CDR2 YYNGEE. Trimming removed 0 bases at V and 0 bases at J, with 10 bases between. The CDR3 sequence: CASSVVGESSYNEQFF. In DNA, the CDR3 is TGTGCCAGCAGCGTAGTCGGGGAGAGCTCCTACAATGAGCAGTTCTTC.

V and J are TRBV2 and TRBJ2-5, with D possibly matching TRBD1 (6 bases). The CDR3 runs to 14 residues. Germline V gene sequence: CDR1 SNHLY, CDR2 FYNNEI. Trimming pared 6 bases from V and 2 bases from J, leaving 13 bases between. The CDR3 sequence is CASRRGWGQETQYF. CDR3 nucleotides: TGTGCCAGCAGGAGGGGGTGGGGACAAGAGACCCAGTACTTC.

This clone was seen more than once but under ten times. The chain recombines TRBV5-1 with TRBJ1-6; possibly TRBD1 for D (6 bases). This CDR3 spans 14 amino acids. Trimming removed 2 bases at V and 7 bases at J, with 10 bases between. Looked up from germline, CDR1 is SGHRS and CDR2 is YFSETQ. CDR3: CASSFTGKNSPLHF. For the CDR3, the DNA is TGCGCCAGCAGCTTTACAGGGAAGAATTCACCCCTCCACTTT.

This clone was detected only a few times. The CDR3 DNA sequence: TGTGCCACCCGAGACAGCAACTATGGCTACACCTTC. Residues: CATRDSNYGYTF. The chain employs TRBV19 and TRBJ1-2; possibly TRBD1 for D (5 bases). Germline V gene data show CDR1 as LNHDA and CDR2 as SQIVND (reference sequence). The CDR3 has 12 amino acids. Trimming left V 10 bases short and J 2 bases short, with 11 bases between.

The chain employs TRBV2 and TRBJ2-3, with D maybe TRBD2 (5 bases). The CDR3 is made up of 13 amino acids. Germline V gives CDR1 SNHLY, CDR2 FYNNEI. V lost 4 bases and J lost 3, with 8 bases in between. The CDR3 DNA reads as TGTGCCAGCAGTGTCGAGGGAACAGATACGCAGTATTTT. This codes for CASSVEGTDTQYF.